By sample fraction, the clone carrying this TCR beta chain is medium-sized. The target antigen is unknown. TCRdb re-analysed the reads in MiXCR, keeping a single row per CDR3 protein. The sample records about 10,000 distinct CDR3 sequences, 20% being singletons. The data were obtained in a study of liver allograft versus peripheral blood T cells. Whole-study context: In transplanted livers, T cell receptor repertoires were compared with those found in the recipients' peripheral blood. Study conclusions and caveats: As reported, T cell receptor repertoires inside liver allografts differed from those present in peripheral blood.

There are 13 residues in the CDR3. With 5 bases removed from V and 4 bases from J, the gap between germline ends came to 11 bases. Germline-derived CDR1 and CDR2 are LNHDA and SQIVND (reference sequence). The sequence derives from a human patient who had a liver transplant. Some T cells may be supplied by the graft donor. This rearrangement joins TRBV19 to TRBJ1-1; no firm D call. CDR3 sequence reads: CASSLLVGTEAFF. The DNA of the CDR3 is TGTGCCAGTAGTTTATTGGTCGGCACTGAAGCTTTCTTT.